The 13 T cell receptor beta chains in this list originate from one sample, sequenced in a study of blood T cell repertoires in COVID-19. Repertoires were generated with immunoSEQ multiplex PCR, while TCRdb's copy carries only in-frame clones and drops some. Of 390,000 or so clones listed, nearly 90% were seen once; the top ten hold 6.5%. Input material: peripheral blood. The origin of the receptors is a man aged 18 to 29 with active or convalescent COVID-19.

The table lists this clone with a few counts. CDR3 loop: CASSYQGPAQGLHF. CDR3 coding DNA: TGTGCCAGCAGTTACCAGGGTCCCGCCCAGGGCCTCCACTTT. V and J are TRBV6-2 or TRBV6-3 and TRBJ1-6, with D possibly TRBD1 on 5 matching bases. CDR3 length: 14 residues. V was shortened by 2 bases and J by 15 bases, with 17 bases between the two germline ends. Germline V CDR1 and CDR2: MNHEY, SVGEGT.

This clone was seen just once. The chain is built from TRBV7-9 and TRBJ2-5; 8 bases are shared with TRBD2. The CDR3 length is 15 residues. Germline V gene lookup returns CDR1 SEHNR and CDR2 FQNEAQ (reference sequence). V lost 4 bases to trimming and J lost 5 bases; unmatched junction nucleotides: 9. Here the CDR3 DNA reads TGTGCCAGCAGCTCCAGAGCGGGAGTTCGGGAGACCCAGTACTTC. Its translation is CASSSRAGVRETQYF.

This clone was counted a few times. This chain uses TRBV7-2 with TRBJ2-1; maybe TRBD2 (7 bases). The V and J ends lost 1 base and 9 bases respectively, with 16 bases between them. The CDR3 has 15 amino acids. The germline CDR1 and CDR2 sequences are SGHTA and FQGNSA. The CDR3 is CASSLVGGGPGEQFF. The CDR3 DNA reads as TGTGCCAGCAGCTTAGTAGGGGGAGGGCCGGGTGAGCAGTTCTTC.

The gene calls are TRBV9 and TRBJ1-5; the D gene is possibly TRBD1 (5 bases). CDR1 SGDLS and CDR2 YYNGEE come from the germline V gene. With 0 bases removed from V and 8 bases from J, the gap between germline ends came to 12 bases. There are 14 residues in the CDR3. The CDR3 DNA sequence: TGTGCCAGCAGCGTAGAGGACAAACCAGAGCCCCAGCATTTT. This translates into CASSVEDKPEPQHF.

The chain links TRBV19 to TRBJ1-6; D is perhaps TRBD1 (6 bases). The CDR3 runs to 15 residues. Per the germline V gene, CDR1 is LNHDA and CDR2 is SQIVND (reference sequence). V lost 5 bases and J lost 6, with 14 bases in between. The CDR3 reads CASSSTGQINSPLHF. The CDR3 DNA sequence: TGTGCCAGTAGTTCAACTGGACAGATTAATTCACCCCTCCACTTT.

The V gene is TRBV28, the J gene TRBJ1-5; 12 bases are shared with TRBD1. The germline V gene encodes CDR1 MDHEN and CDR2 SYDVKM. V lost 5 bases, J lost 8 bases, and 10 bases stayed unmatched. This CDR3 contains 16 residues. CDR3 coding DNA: TGTGCCAGCAGTCAACCGGGACAGGGGGCGAGTAAGCCCCAGCATTTT. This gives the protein CASSQPGQGASKPQHF.

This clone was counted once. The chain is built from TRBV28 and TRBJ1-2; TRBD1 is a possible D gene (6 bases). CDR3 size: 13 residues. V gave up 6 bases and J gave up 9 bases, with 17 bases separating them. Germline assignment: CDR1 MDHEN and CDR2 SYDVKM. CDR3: CASSLGQGFRYTF. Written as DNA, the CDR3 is TGTGCCAGCAGCCTCGGTCAGGGGTTTCGCTACACCTTC.

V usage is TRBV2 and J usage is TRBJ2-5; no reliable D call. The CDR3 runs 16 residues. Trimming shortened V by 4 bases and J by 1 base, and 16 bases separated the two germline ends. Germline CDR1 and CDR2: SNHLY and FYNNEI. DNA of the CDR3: TGTGCCAGCAGTGGGGCTTCCAGTCCCCCCCAAGAGACCCAGTACTTC. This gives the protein CASSGASSPPQETQYF.

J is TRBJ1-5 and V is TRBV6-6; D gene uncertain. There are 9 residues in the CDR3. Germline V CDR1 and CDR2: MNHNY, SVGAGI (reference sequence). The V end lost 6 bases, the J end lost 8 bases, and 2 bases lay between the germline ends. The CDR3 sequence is CASSEPQHF. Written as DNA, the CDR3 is TGTGCCAGCAGCGAGCCCCAGCATTTT.

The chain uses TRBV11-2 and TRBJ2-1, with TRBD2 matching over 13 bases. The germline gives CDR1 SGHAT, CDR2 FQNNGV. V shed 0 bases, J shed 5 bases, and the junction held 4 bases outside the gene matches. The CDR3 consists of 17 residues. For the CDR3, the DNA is TGTGCCAGCAGCTTAGATTTCGGGACTAGCGGGAACAATGAGCAGTTCTTC. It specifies CASSLDFGTSGNNEQFF. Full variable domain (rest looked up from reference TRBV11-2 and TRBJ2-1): EAGVAQSPRYKIIEKRQSVAFWCNPISGHATLYWYQQILGQGPKLLIQFQNNGVVDDSQLPKDRFSAERLKGVDSTLKIQPAKLEDSAVYLCASSLDFGTSGNNEQFFGPGTRLTVL.

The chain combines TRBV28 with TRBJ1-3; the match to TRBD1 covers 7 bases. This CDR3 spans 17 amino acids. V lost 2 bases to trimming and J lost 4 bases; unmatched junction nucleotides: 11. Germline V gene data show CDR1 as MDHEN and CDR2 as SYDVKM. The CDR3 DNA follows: TGTGCCAGCAGTTTAGCAGGGGGAACACATCGCGGAAACACCATATATTTT. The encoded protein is CASSLAGGTHRGNTIYF.

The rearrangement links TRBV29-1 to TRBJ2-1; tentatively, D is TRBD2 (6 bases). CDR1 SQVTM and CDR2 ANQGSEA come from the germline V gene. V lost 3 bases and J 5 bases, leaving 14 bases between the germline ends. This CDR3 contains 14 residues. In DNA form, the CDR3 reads TGCAGCGTTGATGGAGTAGCGGTAAACAATGAGCAGTTCTTC. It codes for CSVDGVAVNNEQFF.

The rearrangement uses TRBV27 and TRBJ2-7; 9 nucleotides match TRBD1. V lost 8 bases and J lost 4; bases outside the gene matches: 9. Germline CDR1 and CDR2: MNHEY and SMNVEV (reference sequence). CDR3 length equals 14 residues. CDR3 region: CASPLDRGIYEQYF. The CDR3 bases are TGTGCCAGCCCCCTGGACAGGGGAATTTACGAGCAGTACTTC.